This T cell receptor (beta chain) stems from a study of blood T cell repertoires in COVID-19. In the study's own analysis: Amplification with reference gene primers provided the estimates of nucleated cell counts. Assay: immunoSEQ multiplex PCR; the TCRdb copy retains only in-frame clones and omits some. V and J calls and clone size are as listed in that table; D and trimming were resolved from the DNA. The repertoire consists of about 160,000 clones, with 65% to 85% occurring once and the leading ten covering 9.5% to 12%. Looked up from germline, CDR1 is DFQATT and CDR2 is SNEGSKA (reference sequence). V was trimmed by 2 bases and J by 13 bases, leaving 12 bases between them. This CDR3 region has 11 residues.

The chain has TRBV20-1 and TRBJ2-1, with D perhaps matching TRBD2 (5 bases). This clonotype was obtained from a man aged 55 to 69 with active or convalescent COVID-19. Sequenced material: peripheral blood. The CDR3 loop reads CSARKRLAQFF. The CDR3 region has the DNA TGCAGTGCTAGAAAACGCCTAGCTCAGTTCTTC.